The 25 T cell receptor beta chains reported below all come from one sample, sequenced in a study of cytomegalovirus exposure and HLA in healthy donors. Amplification used 60 Vbeta primers and 13 Jbeta primers. TCRdb's copy holds only in-frame clones and misses some; the assay was immunoSEQ multiplex PCR. The sample lists 150,000 to 250,000 clones, 70% to 80% occurring once. The sample comprised PBMCs. The receptor source for this set is a woman in her 30s in good health and CMV-seropositive.

The chain combines TRBV6-6 with TRBJ1-2, with D perhaps TRBD1 (6 bases). The ends were cut back, 6 bases at V and 4 bases at J, with 12 bases in the middle. The CDR3 covers 13 residues. Germline V gene lookup returns CDR1 MNHNY and CDR2 SVGAGI (reference sequence). The CDR3 nucleotides read TGTGCCAGCAGCCCCGGACAGCTCTATGGCTACACCTTC. It yields the protein CASSPGQLYGYTF.

The chain is built from TRBV27 and TRBJ2-1, with 15 bases lining up with TRBD2. The CDR3 is made up of 14 amino acids. V lost 9 bases to trimming and J lost 7 bases; unmatched junction nucleotides: 4. Germline V gene data show CDR1 as MNHEY and CDR2 as SMNVEV (reference sequence). CDR3 sequence: CASLGLAGGNEQFF. CDR3 DNA sequence: TGTGCCAGTCTCGGACTAGCGGGAGGGAATGAGCAGTTCTTC.

This clone appeared once. The chain joins TRBV5-5 to TRBJ2-7; 9 bases map to TRBD1. The ends lost 0 bases at V and 3 bases at J; junction bases unmatched: 7. This CDR3 is built from 16 residues. The germline CDR1 and CDR2 sequences are SGHKS and YYEKEE (reference sequence). The CDR3 DNA reads TGTGCCAGCAGCTTGGAACGGGGGACAGGGCACTACGAGCAGTACTTC. Amino acid sequence: CASSLERGTGHYEQYF.

The genes are TRBV4-3 and TRBJ2-2, with 7 nucleotides matching TRBD2. The CDR3 is made up of 14 amino acids. V lost 5 bases, J lost 8 bases, and 8 bases stayed unmatched. Germline CDR1 reads LGHNA; CDR2 reads YSLEER. The CDR3 sequence is CASSGAGVLGELFF. The CDR3 bases are TGCGCCAGCAGCGGGGCGGGAGTATTGGGGGAGCTGTTTTTT.

The DNA of the CDR3 is TGTGCCAGCAGCGTACTAGCGGGTAGCACAGATACGCAGTATTTT. Its translation is CASSVLAGSTDTQYF. The J gene is TRBJ2-3, the V gene TRBV6-5, with 9 bases identical to TRBD2. Germline values: CDR1 MNHEY, CDR2 SVGAGI. The CDR3 runs 15 residues. The V and J ends lost 6 bases and 0 bases, in that order; junction bases with no gene match: 4.

This chain connects TRBV5-1 to TRBJ2-7; TRBD1 might be the D (6 bases). The CDR3 length is 16 residues. Germline loops: CDR1 SGHRS, CDR2 YFSETQ. V shed 6 bases and J shed 2 bases, with 21 bases lying between them. CDR3 in DNA: TGCGCCAGCACCCCCGGGTGGGGACAACGTGCCTACGAGCAGTACTTC. Residues: CASTPGWGQRAYEQYF.

The rearrangement joins TRBV7-9 to TRBJ2-6, with 8 bases identical to TRBD1. J gave up 4 bases and V 6 bases, and 8 bases lay outside the gene matches. This CDR3 spans 16 amino acids. The germline gives CDR1 SEHNR, CDR2 FQNEAQ (reference sequence). The CDR3 DNA follows: TGTGCCAGCAGTGACAGGGGATCAGGAGGGGCCAACGTCCTGACTTTC. Encoded protein: CASSDRGSGGANVLTF.

The chain links TRBV21-1 to TRBJ2-3; TRBD2 is the table's D call, not checked against the DNA. TRBV21-1 is marked as a pseudogene. The CDR3 sequence is 18 residues long. In DNA, the CDR3 is TGTGCCAGCGGTAAACGACGGGCCGGGAGGTTGTGCACAGATACGCAGTATTTT. It translates to CASGKRRAGRLCTDTQYF.

The chain combines TRBV6-5 with TRBJ2-4; tentative D call: TRBD1 (6 bases). In germline, CDR1 is MNHEY, CDR2 SVGAGI. The CDR3 is made up of 15 amino acids. Trimming took 6 bases from V and 11 from J, leaving 23 bases between them. The CDR3 region is CASRNDRSVGPLQYF. The CDR3 nucleotides read TGTGCCAGCAGGAATGACAGGTCTGTCGGACCACTTCAGTACTTC.

The chain carries TRBV4-1 and TRBJ2-7; D is unresolved. V lost 1 base and J 7 bases, leaving 20 bases between the germline ends. Germline V CDR1 and CDR2: MGHRA, YSYEKL. This CDR3 spans 16 amino acids. In DNA form, the CDR3 reads TGCGCCAGCAGCCAAGTGAAGGATTCCCTATTGAGGGAGCAGTACTTC. Protein: CASSQVKDSLLREQYF.

About this clone itself: The junction shows a germline mismatch at one end, possibly a read error. The chain uses TRBV10-3 and TRBJ2-1, with 10 bases matching TRBD2. Looked up from germline, CDR1 is ENHRY and CDR2 is SYGVKD. The CDR3 loop spans 18 amino acids. CDR3 loop: CAISVGAGGPSTYDEQFF. CDR3 bases: TGTGCCATCAGTGTAGGAGCGGGGGGGCCTTCCACCTACGATGAGCAGTTCTTC.

This clone was found once. The chain links TRBV2 to TRBJ2-2; 9 bases fit TRBD2. Germline assignment: CDR1 SNHLY and CDR2 FYNNEI. V trimming: 10 bases; J trimming: 5 bases; junction bases outside the gene matches: 14. The CDR3 runs 16 residues. The CDR3 protein is CAIPGSGGLNTGELFF. As DNA, the CDR3 is TGTGCCATCCCGGGTAGCGGGGGCCTGAATACCGGGGAGCTGTTTTTT.

The V gene is TRBV27, the J gene TRBJ2-1; 9 bases map to TRBD2. V dropped 7 bases and J dropped 10; count of bases not matched to a gene: 5. Germline V gene lookup returns CDR1 MNHEY and CDR2 SMNVEV (reference sequence). This CDR3 contains 12 residues. CDR3 nucleotides: TGTGCCAGCAACTTAGCGGGAGCGGAGCAGTTCTTC. This encodes CASNLAGAEQFF.

This chain connects TRBV6-5 to TRBJ1-2; maybe TRBD1 (6 bases). The length of the CDR3 is 15 residues. V gave up 6 bases and J gave up 2 bases, with 16 bases separating them. Looked up from germline, CDR1 is MNHEY and CDR2 is SVGAGI. The CDR3 region is CASSRWQGQNYGYTF. The CDR3 nucleotides read TGTGCCAGCAGCCGGTGGCAGGGGCAAAACTATGGCTACACCTTC.

J is TRBJ2-6 and V is TRBV18; 10 bases are shared with TRBD1. The CDR3 covers 18 residues. Germline CDR1 reads KGHSH; CDR2 reads LQKENI. Trimming took 2 bases from V and 2 from J; bases not matched to a gene: 6. CDR3: CASSPRDRGLPGANVLTF. CDR3 nucleotides: TGTGCCAGCTCACCAAGGGACAGGGGACTGCCTGGGGCCAACGTCCTGACTTTC.

The table lists this clone with a count of one. This chain uses TRBV4-3 with TRBJ2-1; a possible D gene is TRBD2 (5 bases). Germline lookup yields CDR1 LGHNA and CDR2 YSLEER. The V and J ends lost 1 base and 12 bases respectively, with 22 bases between them. The CDR3 spans 16 residues. The CDR3 sequence: CASSQASLPDFAGQFF. The CDR3 coding sequence is TGCGCCAGCAGCCAAGCCTCCCTCCCGGACTTTGCGGGGCAGTTCTTC.

The V and J genes are TRBV5-5 and TRBJ1-2; tentatively, D is TRBD1 (6 bases). The CDR3 contains 13 residues. Germline CDR1 SGHKS, CDR2 YYEKEE (reference sequence). Trimming left V 1 base short and J 6 bases short, with 10 bases between. The CDR3 reads CASSLPTGNGYTF. The CDR3 bases are TGTGCCAGCAGCTTGCCCACAGGGAATGGCTACACCTTC.

Only a few counts were recorded for this clone. This same CDR3 is encoded by further DNA sequences in the sample. V usage is TRBV27 and J usage is TRBJ2-7, with D hard to call. CDR3 length: 12 residues. The germline V gene encodes CDR1 MNHEY and CDR2 SMNVEV (reference sequence). The V and J ends lost 5 bases and 3 bases respectively, with 8 bases between them. CDR3 protein: CASSPPGYEQYF. The CDR3 coding sequence is TGTGCCAGCAGTCCGCCGGGCTACGAGCAGTACTTC.

The chain has TRBV7-9 and TRBJ1-5, with a tentative D call TRBD1 (6 bases). Germline values: CDR1 SEHNR, CDR2 FQNEAQ (reference sequence). V lost 4 bases, J lost 2 bases, and 9 bases lay in between. The CDR3 consists of 14 residues. CDR3 nucleotides: TGTGCCAGCAGCTCTCAGGGGCGCAATCAGCCCCAGCATTTT. Its protein is CASSSQGRNQPQHF.

CDR3 DNA sequence: TGTGCCAGCAGGCCCCAGGGGGGAAACATTCAGTACTTC. Encoded protein: CASRPQGGNIQYF. The J gene is TRBJ2-4, the V gene TRBV7-2; D may be TRBD1 (7 bases). The CDR3 loop spans 13 amino acids. Looked up from germline, CDR1 is SGHTA and CDR2 is FQGNSA. Trimming shortened V by 6 bases and J by 6 bases, and 12 bases separated the two germline ends.

The J gene is TRBJ2-7, the V gene TRBV7-6; 14 bases map to TRBD2. The CDR3 runs to 18 residues. The ends lost 5 bases at V and 2 bases at J; junction bases unmatched: 11. The germline CDR1 and CDR2 sequences are SGHVS and FNYEAQ. The CDR3: CASSPQPGTSGGAYEQYF. CDR3 DNA: TGTGCCAGCAGCCCACAACCCGGGACTAGCGGGGGAGCCTACGAGCAGTACTTC.

The chain links TRBV7-8 to TRBJ2-5; 9 bases align to TRBD1. J lost 4 bases, V lost 5 bases, and 5 bases had no gene match. This CDR3 is 14 amino acids long. The germline V gene has CDR1 SGHVS and CDR2 FQNEAQ. The CDR3 bases are TGTGCCAGCAGCCCGAGGGGACAGGGAGAGACCCAGTACTTC. Encoded protein: CASSPRGQGETQYF. Looking up the rest from reference TRBV7-8 and TRBJ2-5 gives the full variable domain: GAGVSQSPRYKVAKRGQDVALRCDPISGHVSLFWYQQALGQGPEFLTYFQNEAQLDKSGLPSDRFFAERPEGSVSTLKIQRTQQEDSAVYLCASSPRGQGETQYFGPGTRLLVL.

This chain connects TRBV11-3 to TRBJ2-5; D possibly corresponds to TRBD1 (5 bases). V lost 2 bases, J lost 7 bases, and 11 bases lay in between. CDR1 and CDR2 (germline): SGHNT, YENEEA. The CDR3 spans 13 residues. The CDR3 DNA follows: TGTGCCAGCAGCTTAAGCCAGGGCGGGACCCAGTACTTC. It yields the protein CASSLSQGGTQYF.

The genes are TRBV6-1 and TRBJ2-5, with 7 bases that match TRBD1. The germline CDR1 and CDR2 sequences are MNHNS and SASEGT. CDR3 length equals 15 residues. The ends lost 4 bases at V and 5 bases at J; junction bases unmatched: 10. Here the CDR3 reads CASSAPTGLGETQYF. The CDR3 DNA reads TGTGCCAGCAGTGCCCCGACAGGGCTCGGTGAGACCCAGTACTTC.

This chain connects TRBV2 to TRBJ2-3; weak D call: TRBD2 (5 bases). The CDR3 is 11 residues long. From germline, CDR1 is SNHLY and CDR2 FYNNEI. V gave up 11 bases and J gave up 6 bases, with 12 bases separating them. CDR3 residues: CAGGSADTQYF. In DNA form, the CDR3 reads TGTGCCGGCGGGTCCGCGGATACGCAGTATTTT.